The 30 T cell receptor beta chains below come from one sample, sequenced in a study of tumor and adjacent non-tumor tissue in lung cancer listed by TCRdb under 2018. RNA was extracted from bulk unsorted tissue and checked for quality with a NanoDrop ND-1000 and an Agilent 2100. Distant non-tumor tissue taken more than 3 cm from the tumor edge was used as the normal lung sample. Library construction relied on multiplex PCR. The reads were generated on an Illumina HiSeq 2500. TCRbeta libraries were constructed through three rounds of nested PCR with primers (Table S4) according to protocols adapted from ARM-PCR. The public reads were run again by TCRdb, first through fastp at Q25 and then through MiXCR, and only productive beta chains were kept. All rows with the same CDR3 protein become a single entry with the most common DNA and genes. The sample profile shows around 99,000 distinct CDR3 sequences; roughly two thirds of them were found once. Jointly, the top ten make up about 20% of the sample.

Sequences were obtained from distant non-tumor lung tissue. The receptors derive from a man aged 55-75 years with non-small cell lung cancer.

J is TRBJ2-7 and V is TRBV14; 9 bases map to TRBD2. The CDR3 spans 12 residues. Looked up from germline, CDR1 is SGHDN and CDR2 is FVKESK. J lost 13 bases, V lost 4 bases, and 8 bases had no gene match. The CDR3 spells CASSRRGGELYF. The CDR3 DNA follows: TGTGCCAGCAGCCGGCGGGGGGGCGAGCTATACTTC.

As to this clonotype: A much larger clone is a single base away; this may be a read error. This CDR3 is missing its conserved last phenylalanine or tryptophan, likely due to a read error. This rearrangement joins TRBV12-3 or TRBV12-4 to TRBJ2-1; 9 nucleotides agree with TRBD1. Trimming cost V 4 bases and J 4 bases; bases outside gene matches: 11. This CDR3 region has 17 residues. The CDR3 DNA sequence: TGTGCCAGCAGTTCCCCCGGACAGGGGAGGTTGTACAATGAGCAGTTCCTC. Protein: CASSSPGQGRLYNEQFL.

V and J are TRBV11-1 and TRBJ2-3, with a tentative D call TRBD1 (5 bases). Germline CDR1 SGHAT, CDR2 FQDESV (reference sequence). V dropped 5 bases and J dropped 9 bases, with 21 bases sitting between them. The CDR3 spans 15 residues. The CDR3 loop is CASSMARVLSETQYF. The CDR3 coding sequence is TGTGCCAGCAGCATGGCCAGGGTATTGTCGGAAACGCAGTATTTT.

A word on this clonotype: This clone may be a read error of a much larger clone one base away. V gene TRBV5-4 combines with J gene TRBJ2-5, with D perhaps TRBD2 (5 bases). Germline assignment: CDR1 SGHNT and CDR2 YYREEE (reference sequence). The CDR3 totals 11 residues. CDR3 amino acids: CDSSSGETQYF. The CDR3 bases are TGTGACAGCAGCTCGGGGGAGACCCAGTACTTC.

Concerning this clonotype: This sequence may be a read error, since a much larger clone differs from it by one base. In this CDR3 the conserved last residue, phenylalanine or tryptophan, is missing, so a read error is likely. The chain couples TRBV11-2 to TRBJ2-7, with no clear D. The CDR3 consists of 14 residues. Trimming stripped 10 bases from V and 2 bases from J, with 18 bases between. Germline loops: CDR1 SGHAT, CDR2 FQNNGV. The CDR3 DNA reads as TGTGCCAACAGTTTAACGGACGATGCCTACGAGCAGTACTTG. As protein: CANSLTDDAYEQYL.

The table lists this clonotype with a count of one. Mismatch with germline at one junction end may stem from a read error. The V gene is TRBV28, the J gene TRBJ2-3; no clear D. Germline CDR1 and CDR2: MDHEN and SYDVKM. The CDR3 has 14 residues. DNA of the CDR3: TGTGCCAGCAGTTCCTTACTAACCACAGATACGCGGTATTTT. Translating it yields CASSSLLTTDTRYF.

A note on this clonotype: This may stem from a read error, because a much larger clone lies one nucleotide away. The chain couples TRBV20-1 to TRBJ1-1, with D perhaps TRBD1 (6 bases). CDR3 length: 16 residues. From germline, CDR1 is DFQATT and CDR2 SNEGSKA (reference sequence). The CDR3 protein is CGARDGGRGGNTEAFF. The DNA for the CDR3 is TGCGGTGCTAGAGATGGGGGCAGGGGCGGTAACACTGAAGCTTTCTTT.

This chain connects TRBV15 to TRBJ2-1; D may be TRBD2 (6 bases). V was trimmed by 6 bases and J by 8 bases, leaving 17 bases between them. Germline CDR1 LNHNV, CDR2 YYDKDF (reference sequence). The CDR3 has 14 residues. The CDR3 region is CATSPELASYEQFF. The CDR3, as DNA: TGTGCCACCAGTCCGGAACTAGCTTCTTATGAGCAGTTCTTC.

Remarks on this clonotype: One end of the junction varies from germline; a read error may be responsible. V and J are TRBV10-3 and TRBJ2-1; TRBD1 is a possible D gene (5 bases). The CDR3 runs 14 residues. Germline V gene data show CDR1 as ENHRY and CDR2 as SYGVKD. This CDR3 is CAISVETVNKEQFF. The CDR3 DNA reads TGTGCCATCAGTGTGGAGACAGTTAACAAAGAGCAGTTCTTC.

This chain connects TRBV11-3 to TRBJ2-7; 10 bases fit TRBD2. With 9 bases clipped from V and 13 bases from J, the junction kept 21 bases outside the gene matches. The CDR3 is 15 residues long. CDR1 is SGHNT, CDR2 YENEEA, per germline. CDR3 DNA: TGTGCCAGTAGGATGGCTAGCGGGAGCTCCTACGGGCAATACTTC. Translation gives CASRMASGSSYGQYF.

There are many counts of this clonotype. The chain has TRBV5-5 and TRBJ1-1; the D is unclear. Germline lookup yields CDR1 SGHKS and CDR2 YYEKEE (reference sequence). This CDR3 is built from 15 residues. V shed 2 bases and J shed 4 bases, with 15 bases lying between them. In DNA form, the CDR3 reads TGTGCCAGCAGCTTTACAGAAGACCCAGTCACTGAAGCTTTCTTT. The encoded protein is CASSFTEDPVTEAFF.

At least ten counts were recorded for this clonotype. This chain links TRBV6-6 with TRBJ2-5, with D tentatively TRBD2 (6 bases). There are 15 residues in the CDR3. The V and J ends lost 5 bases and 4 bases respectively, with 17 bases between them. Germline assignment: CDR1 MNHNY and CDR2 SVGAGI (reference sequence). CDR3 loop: CASSNRREPAETQYF. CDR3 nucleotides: TGTGCCAGCAGTAACCGCCGGGAGCCTGCAGAGACCCAGTACTTC.

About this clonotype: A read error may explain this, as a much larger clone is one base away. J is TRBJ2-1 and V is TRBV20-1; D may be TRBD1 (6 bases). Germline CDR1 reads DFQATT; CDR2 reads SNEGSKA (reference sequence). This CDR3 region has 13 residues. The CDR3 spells CSAGDPGVNEQFF. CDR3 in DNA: TGCAGTGCTGGAGACCCAGGGGTCAATGAGCAGTTCTTC.

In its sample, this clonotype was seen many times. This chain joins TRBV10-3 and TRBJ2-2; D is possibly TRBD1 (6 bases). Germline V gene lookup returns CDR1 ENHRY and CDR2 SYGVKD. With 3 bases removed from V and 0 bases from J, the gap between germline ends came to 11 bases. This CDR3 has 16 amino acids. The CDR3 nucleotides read TGTGCCATCAGTGAAAGACAGGCCGCGAACACCGGGGAGCTGTTTTTT. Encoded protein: CAISERQAANTGELFF.

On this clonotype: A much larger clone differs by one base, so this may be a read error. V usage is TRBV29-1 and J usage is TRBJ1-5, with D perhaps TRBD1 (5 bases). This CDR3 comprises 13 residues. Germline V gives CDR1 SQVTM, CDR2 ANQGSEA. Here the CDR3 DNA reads TGCAGCGTCGCGGACACCCTTAATCAGCTCCAGCATTTT. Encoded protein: CSVADTLNQLQHF.

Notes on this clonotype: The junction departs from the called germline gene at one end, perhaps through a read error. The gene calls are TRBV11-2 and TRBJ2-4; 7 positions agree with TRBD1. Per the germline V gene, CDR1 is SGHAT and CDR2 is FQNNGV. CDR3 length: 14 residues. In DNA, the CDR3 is TGTGCCAACAGCTTGGTGGGGACAGAAAACATTCAGTACTTC. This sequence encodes CANSLVGTENIQYF.

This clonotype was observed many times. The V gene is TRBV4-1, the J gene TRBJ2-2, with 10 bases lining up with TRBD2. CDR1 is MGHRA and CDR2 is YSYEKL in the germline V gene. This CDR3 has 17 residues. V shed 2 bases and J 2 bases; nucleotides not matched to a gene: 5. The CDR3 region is CASSQSGTSVNTGELFF. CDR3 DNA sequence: TGCGCCAGCAGCCAAAGTGGGACTAGCGTTAACACCGGGGAGCTGTTTTTT.

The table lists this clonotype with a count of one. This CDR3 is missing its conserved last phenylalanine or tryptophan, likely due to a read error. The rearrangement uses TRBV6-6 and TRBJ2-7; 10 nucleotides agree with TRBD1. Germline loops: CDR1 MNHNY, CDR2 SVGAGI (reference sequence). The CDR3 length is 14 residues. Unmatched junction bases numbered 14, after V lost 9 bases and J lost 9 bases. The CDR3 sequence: CARSLTGGASGQYS. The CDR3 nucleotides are TGTGCCAGGAGCCTGACAGGGGGCGCTTCCGGGCAGTACTCC.

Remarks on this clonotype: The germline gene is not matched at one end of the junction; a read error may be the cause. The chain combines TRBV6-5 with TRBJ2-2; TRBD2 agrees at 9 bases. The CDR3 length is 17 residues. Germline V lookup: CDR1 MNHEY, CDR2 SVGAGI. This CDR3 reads CVSSITTQGLASGELFF. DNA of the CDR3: TGTGTCAGCAGCATAACAACCCAGGGACTAGCTTCGGGGGAGCTGTTTTTT.

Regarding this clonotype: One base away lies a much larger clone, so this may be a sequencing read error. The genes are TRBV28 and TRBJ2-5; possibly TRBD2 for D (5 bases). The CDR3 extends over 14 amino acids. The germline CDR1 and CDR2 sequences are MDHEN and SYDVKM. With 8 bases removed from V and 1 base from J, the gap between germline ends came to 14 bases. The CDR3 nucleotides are TGTGCCAGCGGTATGAGGGTGGTCCAAGAGACCCAGTACTTC. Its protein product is CASGMRVVQETQYF.

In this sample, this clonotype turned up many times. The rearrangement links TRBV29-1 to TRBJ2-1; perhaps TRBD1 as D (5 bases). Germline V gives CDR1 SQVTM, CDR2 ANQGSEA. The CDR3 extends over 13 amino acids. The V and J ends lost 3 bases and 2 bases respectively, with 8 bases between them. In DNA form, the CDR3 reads TGCAGCGTTGACAGGGTGGCCTACAATGAGCAGTTCTTC. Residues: CSVDRVAYNEQFF.

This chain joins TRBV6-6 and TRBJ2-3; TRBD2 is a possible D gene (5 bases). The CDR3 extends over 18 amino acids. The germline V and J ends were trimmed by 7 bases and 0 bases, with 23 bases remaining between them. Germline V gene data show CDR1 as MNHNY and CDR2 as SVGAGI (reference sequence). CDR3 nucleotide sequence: TGTGCCAGCACTTCTTTGCGGGCCTCCCGTTCTAGCACAGATACGCAGTATTTT. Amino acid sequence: CASTSLRASRSSTDTQYF.

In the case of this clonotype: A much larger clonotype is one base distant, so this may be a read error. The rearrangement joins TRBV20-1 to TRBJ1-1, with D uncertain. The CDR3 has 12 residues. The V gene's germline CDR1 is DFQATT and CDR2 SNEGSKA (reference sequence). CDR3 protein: CIATNQNTEAFF. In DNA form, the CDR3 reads TGCATTGCTACCAACCAGAACACTGAAGCTTTCTTT.

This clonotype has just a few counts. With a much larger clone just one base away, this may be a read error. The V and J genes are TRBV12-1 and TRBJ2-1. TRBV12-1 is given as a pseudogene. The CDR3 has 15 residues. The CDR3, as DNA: TGTGCCAGCAGCTTTGAGCTTCGGATATACAATGAGCAGTTCTTC. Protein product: CASSFELRIYNEQFF.

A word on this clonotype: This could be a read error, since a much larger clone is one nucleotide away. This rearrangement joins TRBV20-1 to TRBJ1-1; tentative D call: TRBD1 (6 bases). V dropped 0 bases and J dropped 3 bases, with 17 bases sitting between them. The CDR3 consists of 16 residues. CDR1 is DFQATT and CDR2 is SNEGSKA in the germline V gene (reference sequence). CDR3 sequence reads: CSARDGGRGGDTEAFF. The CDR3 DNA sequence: TGCAGTGCTAGAGATGGGGGCAGGGGCGGTGACACTGAAGCTTTCTTT.

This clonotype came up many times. The CDR3 DNA reads as TGCGCCAGCAGAGCAGGGCCTAATGAAAAACTGTTTTTT. As protein: CASRAGPNEKLFF. The chain has TRBV5-1 and TRBJ1-4, with D perhaps matching TRBD1 (5 bases). Germline V gene data show CDR1 as SGHRS and CDR2 as YFSETQ. V was shortened by 5 bases and J by 3 bases, with 8 bases between the two germline ends. The CDR3 is made up of 13 amino acids.

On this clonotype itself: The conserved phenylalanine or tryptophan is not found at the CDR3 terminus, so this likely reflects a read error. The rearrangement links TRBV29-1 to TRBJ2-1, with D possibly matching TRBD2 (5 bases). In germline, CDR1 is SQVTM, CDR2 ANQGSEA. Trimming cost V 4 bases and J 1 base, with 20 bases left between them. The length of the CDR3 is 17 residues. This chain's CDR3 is CSVARPSSRRSYNEQFI. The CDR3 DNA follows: TGCAGCGTTGCAAGGCCGTCTAGCAGGAGGTCCTACAATGAGCAGTTCATC.

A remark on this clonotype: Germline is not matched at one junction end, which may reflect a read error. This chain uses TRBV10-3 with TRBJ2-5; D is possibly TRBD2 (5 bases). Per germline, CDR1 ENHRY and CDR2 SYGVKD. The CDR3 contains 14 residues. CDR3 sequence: CAISSGYERETLYF. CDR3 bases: TGTGCCATCAGTTCCGGGTATGAGAGGGAGACCCTGTACTTC.

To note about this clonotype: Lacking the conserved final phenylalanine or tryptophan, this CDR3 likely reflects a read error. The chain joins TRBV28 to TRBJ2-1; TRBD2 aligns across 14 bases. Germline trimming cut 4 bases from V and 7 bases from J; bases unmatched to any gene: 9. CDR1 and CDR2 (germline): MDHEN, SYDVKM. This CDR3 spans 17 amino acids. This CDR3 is CASSWATGTSGRNEQFL. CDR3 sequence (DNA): TGTGCCAGCAGTTGGGCGACCGGGACTAGCGGGAGAAATGAGCAGTTCTTA.

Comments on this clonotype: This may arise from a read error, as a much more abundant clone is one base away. The CDR3 reads CSVEEFRLAGGLYSEQFF. The DNA of the CDR3 is TGCAGCGTTGAAGAATTTCGGCTAGCGGGAGGACTCTACAGTGAGCAGTTCTTC. V and J are TRBV29-1 and TRBJ2-1; the match to TRBD2 covers 11 bases. Germline-derived CDR1 and CDR2 are SQVTM and ANQGSEA. CDR3 length: 18 residues.